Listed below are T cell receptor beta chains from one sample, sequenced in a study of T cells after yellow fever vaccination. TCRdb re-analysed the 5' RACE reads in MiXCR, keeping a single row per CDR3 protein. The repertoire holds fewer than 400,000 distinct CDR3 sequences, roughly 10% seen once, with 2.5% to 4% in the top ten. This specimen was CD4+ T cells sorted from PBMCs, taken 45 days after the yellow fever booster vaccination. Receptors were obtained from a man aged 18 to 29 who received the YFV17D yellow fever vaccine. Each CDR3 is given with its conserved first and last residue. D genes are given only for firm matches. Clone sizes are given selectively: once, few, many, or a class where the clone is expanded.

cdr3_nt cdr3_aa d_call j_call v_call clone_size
TGTGCCAGCAGCCAACGACAGGGGTCGGGGGAGACCCAGTACTTC CASSQRQGSGETQYF TRBD1 TRBJ2-5 TRBV7-3 -
TGTGCCAGCAGCAGGGGGACTCAGCCCCAGCATTTT CASSRGTQPQHF - TRBJ1-5 TRBV7-8 few
TGCGCCAGCAGCGTTACTGAAACCTACGAGCAGTACTTC CASSVTETYEQYF - TRBJ2-7 TRBV5-1 many
TGTGCCAGCAGCCAAGCGGCTAAGTATGGCTACACCTTC CASSQAAKYGYTF - TRBJ1-2 TRBV3-1 -
TGTGCCAGCAGTTTTCCGGGACAGGGGGGCAATGAGCAGTTCTTC CASSFPGQGGNEQFF TRBD1 TRBJ2-1 TRBV2 -
TGTGCCAGCAGCTTAGGGGACACCGTCTCCTCTCGGGCTTTCTTT CASSLGDTVSSRAFF - TRBJ1-1 TRBV7-9 -
TGTGCCAGCAGTTTAAACGTGAGGGCAGATACGCAGTATTTT CASSLNVRADTQYF - TRBJ2-3 TRBV12-3/TRBV12-4 -
TGTGCTAGTGGTTTGAGGGGCACCGGGGAGCTGTTTTTT CASGLRGTGELFF - TRBJ2-2 TRBV12-5 few
TGTGCCAGCAGCCAAGGACAGGTGGAGACCCAGTACTTC CASSQGQVETQYF TRBD1 TRBJ2-5 TRBV7-2 many
TGTGCCAGCAGCCCACGACAGGGAATGTACTATGGCTACACCTTC CASSPRQGMYYGYTF TRBD1 TRBJ1-2 TRBV11-3 -
TGCAGCGTTTCCGGAGGGACCTACGAGCAGTACTTC CSVSGGTYEQYF - TRBJ2-7 TRBV29-1 -
TGTGCCAGCAGCCAACTCGGGACAGGGCAAGATACGCAGTATTTT CASSQLGTGQDTQYF TRBD1 TRBJ2-3 TRBV4-2 many
TGTGCCAGCAGATTACAGGGGGCTAACACAGATACGCAGTATTTT CASRLQGANTDTQYF TRBD1 TRBJ2-3 TRBV6-5 few
TGTGCCAGCAGCAGCCGGGACGGCCGTCCAGAGACCCAGTACTTC CASSSRDGRPETQYF - TRBJ2-5 TRBV7-9 once
TGTGCCAGCAGCCCCGCTCCGGGCGAAAAACTGTTTTTT CASSPAPGEKLFF - TRBJ1-4 TRBV5-4 few
TGCAGTGCTTTGTCCGGGGGATTCTACAATGAGCAGTTCTTC CSALSGGFYNEQFF - TRBJ2-1 TRBV20-1 -
TGTGCCAGCAGCCAAGATCTTCGAGGGGGGTGGGGCGAGCAGTACTTC CASSQDLRGGWGEQYF - TRBJ2-7 TRBV4-2 few
TGTGCCAGCAGCTTAGCAGGAGCGGACTCCTACGAGCAGTACTTC CASSLAGADSYEQYF - TRBJ2-7 TRBV7-2 -
TGTGCCAGAATCGACAGGGGGGCCACCGGGGAGCTGTTTTTT CARIDRGATGELFF TRBD1 TRBJ2-2 TRBV5-4 few
TGTGCCAGCAGTCCAGGGGTTAACCCTTATTCCTACAATGAGCAGTTCTTC CASSPGVNPYSYNEQFF - TRBJ2-1 TRBV6-2/TRBV6-3 few
TGTGCCAGCAGTTTAACACAGGGTGGGAGTATAGCTTTCTTT CASSLTQGGSIAFF - TRBJ1-1 TRBV28 -
TGTGCCAGCAGCTTACTAGCTCTAAAGACCCAGTACTTC CASSLLALKTQYF - TRBJ2-5 TRBV7-2 -
TGTGCCAGCTCACCAAGGACATACAATGAGCAGTTCTTC CASSPRTYNEQFF - TRBJ2-1 TRBV18 many
TGCAGTGCTAGAGCCTCAGGGGCGGCGACCGGGGAGCTGTTTTTT CSARASGAATGELFF - TRBJ2-2 TRBV20-1 few